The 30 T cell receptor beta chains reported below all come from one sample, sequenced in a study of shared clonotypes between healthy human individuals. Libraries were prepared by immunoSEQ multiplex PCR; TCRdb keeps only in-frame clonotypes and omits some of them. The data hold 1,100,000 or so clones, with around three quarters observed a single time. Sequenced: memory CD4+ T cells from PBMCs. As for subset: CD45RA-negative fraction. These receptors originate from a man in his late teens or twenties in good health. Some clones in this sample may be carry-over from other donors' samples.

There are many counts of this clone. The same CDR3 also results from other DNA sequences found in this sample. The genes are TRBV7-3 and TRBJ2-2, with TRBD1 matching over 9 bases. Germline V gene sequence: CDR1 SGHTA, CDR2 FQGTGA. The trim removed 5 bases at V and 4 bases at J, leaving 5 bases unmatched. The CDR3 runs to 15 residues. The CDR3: CASSLGTGRTGELFF. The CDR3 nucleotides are TGTGCCAGCAGCCTCGGGACAGGGCGCACCGGGGAGCTGTTTTTT. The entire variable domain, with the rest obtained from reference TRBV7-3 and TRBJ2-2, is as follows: GAGVSQTPSNKVTEKGKYVELRCDPISGHTALYWYRQSLGQGPEFLIYFQGTGAADDSGLPNDRFFAVRPEGSVSTLKIQRTERGDSAVYLCASSLGTGRTGELFFGEGSRLTVL.

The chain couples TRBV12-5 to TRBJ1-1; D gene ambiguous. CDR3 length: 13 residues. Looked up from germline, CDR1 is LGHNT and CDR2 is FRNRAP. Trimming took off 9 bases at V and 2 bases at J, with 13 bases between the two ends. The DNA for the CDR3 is TGTGCTAGCTCCGGACTGATCAACACTGAAGCTTTCTTT. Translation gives CASSGLINTEAFF.

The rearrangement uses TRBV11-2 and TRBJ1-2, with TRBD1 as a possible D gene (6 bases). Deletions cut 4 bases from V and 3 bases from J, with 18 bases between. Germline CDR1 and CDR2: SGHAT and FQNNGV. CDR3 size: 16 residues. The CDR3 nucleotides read TGTGCCAGCAGCTCATATCTACAGGGCCGGGACTATGGCTACACCTTC. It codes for CASSSYLQGRDYGYTF. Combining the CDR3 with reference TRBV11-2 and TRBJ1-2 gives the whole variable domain EAGVAQSPRYKIIEKRQSVAFWCNPISGHATLYWYQQILGQGPKLLIQFQNNGVVDDSQLPKDRFSAERLKGVDSTLKIQPAKLEDSAVYLCASSSYLQGRDYGYTFGSGTRLTVV.

The CDR3 nucleotides are TGCGCCAGCAGCTCAGGGTTATCAGAAGAGACCCAGTACTTC. It translates to CASSSGLSEETQYF. The chain is built from TRBV5-1 and TRBJ2-5; weak D call: TRBD1 (5 bases). The V end was cut by 3 bases, the J end by 3 bases, with 12 bases between. The CDR3 contains 14 residues. The V gene's germline CDR1 is SGHRS and CDR2 YFSETQ.

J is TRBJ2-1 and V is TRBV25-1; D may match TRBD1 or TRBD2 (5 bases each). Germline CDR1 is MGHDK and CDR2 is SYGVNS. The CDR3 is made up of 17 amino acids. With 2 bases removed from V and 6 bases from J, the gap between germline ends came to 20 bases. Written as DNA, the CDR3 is TGTGCCAGCAGTGAAAGGGGAGAGGGGATGGGTGGCAATGAGCAGTTCTTC. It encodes CASSERGEGMGGNEQFF.

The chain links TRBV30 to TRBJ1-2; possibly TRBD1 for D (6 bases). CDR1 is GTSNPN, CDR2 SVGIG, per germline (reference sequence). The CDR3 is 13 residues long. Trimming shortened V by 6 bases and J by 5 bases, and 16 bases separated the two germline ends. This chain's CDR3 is CACGRDTVYGYTF. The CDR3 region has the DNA TGTGCCTGCGGCCGGGACACGGTGTATGGCTACACCTTC. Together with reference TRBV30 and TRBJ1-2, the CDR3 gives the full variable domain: SQTIHQWPATLVQPVGSPLSLECTVEGTSNPNLYWYRQAAGRGLQLLFYSVGIGQISSEVPQNLSASRPQDRQFILSSKKLLLSDSGFYLCACGRDTVYGYTFGSGTRLTVV.

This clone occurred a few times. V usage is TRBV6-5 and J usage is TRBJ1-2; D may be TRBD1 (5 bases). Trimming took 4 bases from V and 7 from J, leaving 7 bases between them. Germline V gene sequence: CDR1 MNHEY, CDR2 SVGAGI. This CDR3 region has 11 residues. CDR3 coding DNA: TGTGCCAGCAGTTCCGGGGGTGGCTACACCTTC. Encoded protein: CASSSGGGYTF.

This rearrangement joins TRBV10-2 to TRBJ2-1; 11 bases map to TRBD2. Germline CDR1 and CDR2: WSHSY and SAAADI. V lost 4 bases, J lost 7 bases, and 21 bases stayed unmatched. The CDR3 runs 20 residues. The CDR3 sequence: CASSALRETSGRDGGNEQFF. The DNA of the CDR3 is TGCGCCAGCAGTGCTCTTAGGGAAACTAGCGGGAGAGACGGTGGTAATGAGCAGTTCTTC.

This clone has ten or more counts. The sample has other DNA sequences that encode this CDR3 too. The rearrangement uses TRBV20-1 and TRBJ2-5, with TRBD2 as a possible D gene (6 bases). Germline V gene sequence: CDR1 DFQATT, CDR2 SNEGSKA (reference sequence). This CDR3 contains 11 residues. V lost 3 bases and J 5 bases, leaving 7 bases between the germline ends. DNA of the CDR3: TGCAGTGCTAGTCTAGCGGAGACCCAGTACTTC. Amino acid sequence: CSASLAETQYF.

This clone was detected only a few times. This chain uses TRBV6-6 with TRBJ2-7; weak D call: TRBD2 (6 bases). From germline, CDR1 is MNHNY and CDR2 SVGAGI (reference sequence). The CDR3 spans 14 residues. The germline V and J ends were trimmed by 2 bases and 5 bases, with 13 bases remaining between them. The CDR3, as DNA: TGTGCCAGCAGTTACGGCGGGGTAACCAACGAGCAGTACTTC. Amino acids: CASSYGGVTNEQYF.

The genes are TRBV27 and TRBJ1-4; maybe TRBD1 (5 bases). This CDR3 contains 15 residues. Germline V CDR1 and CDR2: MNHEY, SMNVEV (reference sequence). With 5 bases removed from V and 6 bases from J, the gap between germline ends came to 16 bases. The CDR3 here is CASSGLGDLYEKLFF. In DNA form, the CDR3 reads TGTGCCAGCAGTGGTCTAGGGGACCTATATGAAAAACTGTTTTTT.

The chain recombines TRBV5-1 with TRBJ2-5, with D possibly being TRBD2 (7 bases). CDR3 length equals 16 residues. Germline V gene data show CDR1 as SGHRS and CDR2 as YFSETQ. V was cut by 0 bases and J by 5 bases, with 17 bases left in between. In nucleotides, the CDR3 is TGCGCCAGCAGCTTGGGGGACGGGGGGCGCGGCGAGACCCAGTACTTC. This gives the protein CASSLGDGGRGETQYF.

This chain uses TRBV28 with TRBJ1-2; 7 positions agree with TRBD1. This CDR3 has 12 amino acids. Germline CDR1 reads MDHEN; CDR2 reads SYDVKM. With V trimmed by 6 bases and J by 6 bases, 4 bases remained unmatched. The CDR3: CASRQGTHGYTF. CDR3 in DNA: TGTGCCAGCAGACAGGGGACCCATGGCTACACCTTC.

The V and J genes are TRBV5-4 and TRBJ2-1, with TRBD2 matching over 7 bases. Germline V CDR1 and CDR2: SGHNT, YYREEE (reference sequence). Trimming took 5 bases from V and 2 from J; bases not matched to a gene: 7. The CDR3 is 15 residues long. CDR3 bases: TGTGCCAGCAGTATAGCTAGCGGTGCCTACAATGAGCAGTTCTTC. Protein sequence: CASSIASGAYNEQFF.

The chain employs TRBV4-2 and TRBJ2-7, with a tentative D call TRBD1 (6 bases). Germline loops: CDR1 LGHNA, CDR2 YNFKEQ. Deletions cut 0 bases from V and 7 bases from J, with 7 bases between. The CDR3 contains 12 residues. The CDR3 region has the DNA TGTGCCAGCAGCCAAGATGACAGGGAGCAGTACTTC. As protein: CASSQDDREQYF.

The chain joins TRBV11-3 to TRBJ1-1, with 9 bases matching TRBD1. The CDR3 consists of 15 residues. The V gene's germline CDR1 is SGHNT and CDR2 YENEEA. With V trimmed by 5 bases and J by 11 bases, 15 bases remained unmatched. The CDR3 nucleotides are TGTGCCAGCAGCCTTTCCGCCACAGGGGGCAGGAATGCTTTCTTT. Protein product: CASSLSATGGRNAFF.

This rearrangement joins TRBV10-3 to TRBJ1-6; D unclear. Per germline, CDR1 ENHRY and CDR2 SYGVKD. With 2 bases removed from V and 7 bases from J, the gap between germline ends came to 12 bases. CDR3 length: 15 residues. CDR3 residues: CAISEGDAGNSPLHF. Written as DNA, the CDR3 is TGTGCCATCAGTGAGGGGGATGCGGGGAATTCACCCCTCCACTTT.

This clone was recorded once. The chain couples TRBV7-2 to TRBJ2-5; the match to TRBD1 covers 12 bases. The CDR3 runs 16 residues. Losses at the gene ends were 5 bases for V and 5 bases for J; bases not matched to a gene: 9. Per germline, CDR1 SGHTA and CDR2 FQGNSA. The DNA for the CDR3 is TGTGCCAGCAGCGTTGGGACAGGGGGCGGGAGGGAGACCCAGTACTTC. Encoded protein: CASSVGTGGGRETQYF. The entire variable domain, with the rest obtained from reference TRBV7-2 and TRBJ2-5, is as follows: GAGVSQSPSNKVTEKGKDVELRCDPISGHTALYWYRQSLGQGLEFLIYFQGNSAPDKSGLPSDRFSAERTGGSVSTLTIQRTQQEDSAVYLCASSVGTGGGRETQYFGPGTRLLVL.

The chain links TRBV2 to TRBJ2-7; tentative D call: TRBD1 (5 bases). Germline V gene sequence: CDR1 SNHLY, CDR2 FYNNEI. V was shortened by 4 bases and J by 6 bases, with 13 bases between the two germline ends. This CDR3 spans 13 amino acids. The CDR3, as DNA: TGTGCCAGCAGTGCAGGGCCGGGCGTCGAGCAGTACTTC. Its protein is CASSAGPGVEQYF.

The CDR3 protein is CASRGGRRDEQYF. The DNA of the CDR3 is TGTGCCAGCAGGGGGGGGCGGAGGGACGAGCAGTACTTC. V and J are TRBV27 and TRBJ2-7, with a possible D match to TRBD2 (7 bases). Trimming left V 6 bases short and J 5 bases short, with 14 bases between. Germline values: CDR1 MNHEY, CDR2 SMNVEV (reference sequence). The CDR3 spans 13 residues.

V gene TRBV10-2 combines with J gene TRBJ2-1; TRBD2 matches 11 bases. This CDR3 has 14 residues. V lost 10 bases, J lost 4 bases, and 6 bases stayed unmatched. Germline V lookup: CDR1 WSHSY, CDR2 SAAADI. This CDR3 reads CATQVAGGYNEQFF. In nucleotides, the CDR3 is TGCGCCACCCAGGTAGCGGGAGGGTACAATGAGCAGTTCTTC.

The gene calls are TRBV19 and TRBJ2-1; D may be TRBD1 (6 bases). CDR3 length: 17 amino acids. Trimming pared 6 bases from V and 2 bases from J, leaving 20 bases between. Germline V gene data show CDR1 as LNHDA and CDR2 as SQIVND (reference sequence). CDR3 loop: CASRSPPAGATYNEQFF. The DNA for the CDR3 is TGTGCCAGTAGGTCCCCCCCAGCAGGGGCGACCTACAATGAGCAGTTCTTC.

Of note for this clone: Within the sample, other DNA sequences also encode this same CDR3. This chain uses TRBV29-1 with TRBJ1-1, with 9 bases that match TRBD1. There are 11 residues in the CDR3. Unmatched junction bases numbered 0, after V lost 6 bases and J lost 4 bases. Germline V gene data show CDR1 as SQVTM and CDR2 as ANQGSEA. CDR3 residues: CSVDRGTEAFF. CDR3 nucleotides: TGCAGCGTGGACAGGGGCACTGAAGCTTTCTTT.

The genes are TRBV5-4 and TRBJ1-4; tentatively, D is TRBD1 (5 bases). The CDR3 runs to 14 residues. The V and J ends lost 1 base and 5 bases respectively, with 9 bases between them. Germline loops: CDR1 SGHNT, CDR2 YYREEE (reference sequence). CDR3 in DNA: TGTGCCAGCAGCTTGAAGACAGACAATGAAAAACTGTTTTTT. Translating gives CASSLKTDNEKLFF.

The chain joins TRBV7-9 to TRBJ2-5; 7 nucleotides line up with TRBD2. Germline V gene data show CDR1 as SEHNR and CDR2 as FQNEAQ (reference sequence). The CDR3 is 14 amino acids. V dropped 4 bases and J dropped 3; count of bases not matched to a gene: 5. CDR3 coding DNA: TGTGCCAGCAGCTCCCTGGGGGGGGAAGAGACCCAGTACTTC. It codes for CASSSLGGEETQYF.

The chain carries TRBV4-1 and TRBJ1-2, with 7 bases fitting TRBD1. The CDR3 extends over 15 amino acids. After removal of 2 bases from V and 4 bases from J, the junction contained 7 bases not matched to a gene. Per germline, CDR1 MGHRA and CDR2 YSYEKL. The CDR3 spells CASSQRQGSTYGYTF. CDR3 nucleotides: TGCGCCAGCAGCCAACGACAGGGAAGTACCTATGGCTACACCTTC.

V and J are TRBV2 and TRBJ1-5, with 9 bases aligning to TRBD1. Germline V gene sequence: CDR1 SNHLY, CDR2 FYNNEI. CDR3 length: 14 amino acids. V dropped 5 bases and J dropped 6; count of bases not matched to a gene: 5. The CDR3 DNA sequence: TGTGCCAGCAGTTCTGACAGGGGGATTCAGCCCCAGCATTTT. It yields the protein CASSSDRGIQPQHF.

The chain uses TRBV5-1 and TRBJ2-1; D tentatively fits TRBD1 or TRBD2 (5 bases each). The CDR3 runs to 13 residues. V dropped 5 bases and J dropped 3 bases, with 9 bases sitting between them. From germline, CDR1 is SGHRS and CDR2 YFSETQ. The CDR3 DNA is TGCGCCAGCAGGGTGGGGGACTACAATGAGCAGTTCTTC. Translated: CASRVGDYNEQFF.

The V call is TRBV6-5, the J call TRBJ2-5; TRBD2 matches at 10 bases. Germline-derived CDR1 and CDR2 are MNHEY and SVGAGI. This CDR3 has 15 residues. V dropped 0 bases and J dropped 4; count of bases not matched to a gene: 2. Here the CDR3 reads CASSYSLAGVETQYF. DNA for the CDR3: TGTGCCAGCAGTTACTCGCTAGCGGGAGTAGAGACCCAGTACTTC.

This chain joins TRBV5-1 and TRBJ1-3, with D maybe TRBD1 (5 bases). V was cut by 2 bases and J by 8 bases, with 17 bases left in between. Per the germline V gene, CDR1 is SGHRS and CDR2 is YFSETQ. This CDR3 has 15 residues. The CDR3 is CASSLNAGRGDTIYF. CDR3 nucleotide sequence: TGCGCCAGCAGCTTAAACGCAGGGCGGGGAGACACCATATATTTT.